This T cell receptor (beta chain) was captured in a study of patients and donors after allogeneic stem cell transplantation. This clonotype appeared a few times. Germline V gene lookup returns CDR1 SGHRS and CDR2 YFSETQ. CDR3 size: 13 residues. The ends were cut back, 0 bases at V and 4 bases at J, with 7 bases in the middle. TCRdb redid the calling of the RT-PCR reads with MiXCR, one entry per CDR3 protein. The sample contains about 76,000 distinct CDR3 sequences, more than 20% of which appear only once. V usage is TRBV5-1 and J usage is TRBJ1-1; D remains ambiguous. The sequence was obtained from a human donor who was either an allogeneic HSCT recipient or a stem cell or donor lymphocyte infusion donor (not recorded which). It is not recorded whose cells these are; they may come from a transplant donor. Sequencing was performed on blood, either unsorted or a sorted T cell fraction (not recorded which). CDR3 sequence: CASSLGWATEAFF. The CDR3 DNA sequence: TGCGCCAGCAGCTTGGGGTGGGCCACTGAAGCTTTCTTT.